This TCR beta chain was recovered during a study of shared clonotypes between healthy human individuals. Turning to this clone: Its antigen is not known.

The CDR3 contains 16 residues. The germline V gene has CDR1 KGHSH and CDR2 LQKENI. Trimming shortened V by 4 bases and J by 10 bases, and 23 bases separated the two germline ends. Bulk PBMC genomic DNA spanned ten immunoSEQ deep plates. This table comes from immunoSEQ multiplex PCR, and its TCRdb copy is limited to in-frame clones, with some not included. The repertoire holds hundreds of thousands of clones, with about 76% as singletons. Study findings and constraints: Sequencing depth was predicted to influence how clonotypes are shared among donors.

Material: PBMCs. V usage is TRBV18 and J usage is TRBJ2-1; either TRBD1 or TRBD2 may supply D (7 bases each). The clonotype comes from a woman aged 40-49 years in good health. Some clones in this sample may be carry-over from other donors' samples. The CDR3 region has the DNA TGTGCCAGCTCACTTAAGCTAGCGGCCCAACAGGGGGAGCAGTTCTTC. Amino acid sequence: CASSLKLAAQQGEQFF. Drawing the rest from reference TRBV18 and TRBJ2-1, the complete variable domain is NAGVMQNPRHLVRRRGQEARLRCSPMKGHSHVYWYRQLPEEGLKFMVYLQKENIIDESGMPKERFSAEFPKEGPSILRIQQVVRGDSAAYFCASSLKLAAQQGEQFFGPGTRLTVL.